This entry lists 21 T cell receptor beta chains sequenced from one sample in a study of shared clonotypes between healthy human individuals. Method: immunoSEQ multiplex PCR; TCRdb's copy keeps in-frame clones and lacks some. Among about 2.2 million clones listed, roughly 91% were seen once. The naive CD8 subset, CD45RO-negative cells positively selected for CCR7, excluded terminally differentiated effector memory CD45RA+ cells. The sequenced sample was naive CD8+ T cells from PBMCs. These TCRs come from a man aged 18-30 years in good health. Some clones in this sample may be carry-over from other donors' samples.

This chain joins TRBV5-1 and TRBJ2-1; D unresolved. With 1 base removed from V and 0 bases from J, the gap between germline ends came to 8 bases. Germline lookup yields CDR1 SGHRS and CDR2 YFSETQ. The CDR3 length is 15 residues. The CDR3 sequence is CASSLTAGSYNEQFF. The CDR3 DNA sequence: TGCGCCAGCAGCTTGACGGCAGGCTCCTACAATGAGCAGTTCTTC.

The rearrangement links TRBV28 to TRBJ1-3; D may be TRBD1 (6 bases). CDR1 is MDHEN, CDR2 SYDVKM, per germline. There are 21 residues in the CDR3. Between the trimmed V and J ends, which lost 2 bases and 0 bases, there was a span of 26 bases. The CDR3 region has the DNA TGTGCCAGCAGTTTAGATCTAGAGGGGGAAATCTCCACTTACTCTGGAAACACCATATATTTT. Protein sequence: CASSLDLEGEISTYSGNTIYF.

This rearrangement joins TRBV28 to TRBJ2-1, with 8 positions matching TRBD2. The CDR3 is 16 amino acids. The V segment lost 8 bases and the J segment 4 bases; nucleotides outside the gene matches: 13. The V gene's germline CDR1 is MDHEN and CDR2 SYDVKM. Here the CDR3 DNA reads TGTGCCAGCGTTTGGGCGGGAGGCACTGGGTACAATGAGCAGTTCTTC. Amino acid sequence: CASVWAGGTGYNEQFF.

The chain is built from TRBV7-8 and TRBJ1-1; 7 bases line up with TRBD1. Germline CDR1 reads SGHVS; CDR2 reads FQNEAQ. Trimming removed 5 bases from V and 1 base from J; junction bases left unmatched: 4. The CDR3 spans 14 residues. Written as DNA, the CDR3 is TGTGCCAGCAGCCTCGGACAGGAGAACACTGAAGCTTTCTTT. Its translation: CASSLGQENTEAFF.

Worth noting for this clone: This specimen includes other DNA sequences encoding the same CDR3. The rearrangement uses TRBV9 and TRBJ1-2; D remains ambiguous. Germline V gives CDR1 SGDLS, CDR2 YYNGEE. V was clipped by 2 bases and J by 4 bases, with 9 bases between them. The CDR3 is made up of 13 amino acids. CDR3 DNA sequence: TGTGCCAGCAGCGTGGGAGGGCCCTATGGCTACACCTTC. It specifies CASSVGGPYGYTF.

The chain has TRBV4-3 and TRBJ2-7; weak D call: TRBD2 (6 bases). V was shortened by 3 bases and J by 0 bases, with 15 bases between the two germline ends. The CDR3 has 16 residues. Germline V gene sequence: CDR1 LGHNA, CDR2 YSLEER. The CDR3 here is CASSQEGTLSSYEQYF. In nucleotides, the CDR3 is TGCGCCAGCAGCCAGGAGGGGACCCTCAGCTCCTACGAGCAGTACTTC.

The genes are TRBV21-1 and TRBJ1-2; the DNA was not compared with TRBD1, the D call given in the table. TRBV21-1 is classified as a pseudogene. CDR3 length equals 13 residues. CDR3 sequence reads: CASRKQGARGYTF. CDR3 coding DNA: TGTGCCAGCAGAAAACAGGGGGCGCGGGGCTACACCTTC.

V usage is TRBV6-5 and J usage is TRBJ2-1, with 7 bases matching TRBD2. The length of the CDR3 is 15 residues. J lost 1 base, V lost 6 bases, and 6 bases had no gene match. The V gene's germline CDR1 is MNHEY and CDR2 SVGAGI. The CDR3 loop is CASRAPSGSYNEQFF. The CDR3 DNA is TGTGCCAGCAGGGCACCTAGCGGTTCCTACAATGAGCAGTTCTTC.

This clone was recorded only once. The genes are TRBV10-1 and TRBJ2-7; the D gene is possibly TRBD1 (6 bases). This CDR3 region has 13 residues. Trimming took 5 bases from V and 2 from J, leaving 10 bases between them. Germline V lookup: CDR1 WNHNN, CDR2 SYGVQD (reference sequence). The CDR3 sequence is CASSTGMAYEQYF. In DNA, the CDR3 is TGCGCCAGCAGTACAGGGATGGCCTACGAGCAGTACTTC.

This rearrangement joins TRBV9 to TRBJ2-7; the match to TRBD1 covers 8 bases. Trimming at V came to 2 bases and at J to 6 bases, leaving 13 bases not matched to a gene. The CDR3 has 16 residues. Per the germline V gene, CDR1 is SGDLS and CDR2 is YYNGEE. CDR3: CASSVRGQEAPGEQYF. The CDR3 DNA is TGTGCCAGCAGCGTGAGGGGACAGGAGGCTCCAGGCGAGCAGTACTTC.

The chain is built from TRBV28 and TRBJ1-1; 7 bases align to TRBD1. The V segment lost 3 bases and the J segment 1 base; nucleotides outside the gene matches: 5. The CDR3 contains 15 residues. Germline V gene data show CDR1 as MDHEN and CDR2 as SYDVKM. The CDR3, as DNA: TGTGCCAGCAGTTTCTGGGACAGTTGGAACACTGAAGCTTTCTTT. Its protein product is CASSFWDSWNTEAFF.

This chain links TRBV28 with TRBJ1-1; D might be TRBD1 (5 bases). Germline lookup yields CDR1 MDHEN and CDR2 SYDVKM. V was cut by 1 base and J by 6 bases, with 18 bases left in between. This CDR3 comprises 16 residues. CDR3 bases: TGTGCCAGCAGTTTATTCCCCGAAACAGGCAGGCCTGAAGCTTTCTTT. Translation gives CASSLFPETGRPEAFF.

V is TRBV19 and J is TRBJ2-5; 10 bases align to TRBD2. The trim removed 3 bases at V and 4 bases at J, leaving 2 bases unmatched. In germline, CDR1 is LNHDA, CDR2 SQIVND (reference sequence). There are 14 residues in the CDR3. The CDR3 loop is CASSIRTSGETQYF. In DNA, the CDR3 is TGTGCCAGTAGTATCAGGACTAGCGGAGAGACCCAGTACTTC.

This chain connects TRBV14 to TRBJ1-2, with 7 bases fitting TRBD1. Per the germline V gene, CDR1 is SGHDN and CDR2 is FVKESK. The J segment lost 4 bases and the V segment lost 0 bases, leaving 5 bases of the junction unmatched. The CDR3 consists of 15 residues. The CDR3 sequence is CASSQEGQKGYGYTF. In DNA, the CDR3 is TGTGCCAGCAGCCAAGAGGGACAGAAGGGCTATGGCTACACCTTC.

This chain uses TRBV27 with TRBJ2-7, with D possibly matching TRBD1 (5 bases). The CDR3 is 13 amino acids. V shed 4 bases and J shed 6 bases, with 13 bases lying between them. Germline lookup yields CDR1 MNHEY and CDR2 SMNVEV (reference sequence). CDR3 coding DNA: TGTGCCAGCAGTTCCCTAGGGGCCGTCGAGCAGTACTTC. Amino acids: CASSSLGAVEQYF.

CDR3 coding DNA: TGCGCCAGCAGCCATGTGGACCGCCGCGCCTACGAGCAGTACTTC. Translating it yields CASSHVDRRAYEQYF. The J gene is TRBJ2-7, the V gene TRBV4-1; D unclear. CDR1 is MGHRA and CDR2 is YSYEKL in the germline V gene. V shed 3 bases and J shed 2 bases, with 14 bases lying between them. The CDR3 is 15 amino acids.

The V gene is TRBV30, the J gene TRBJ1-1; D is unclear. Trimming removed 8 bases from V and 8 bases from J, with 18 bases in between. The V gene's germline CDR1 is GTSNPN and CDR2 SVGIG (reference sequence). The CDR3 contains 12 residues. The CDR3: CAGIGTGQEAFF. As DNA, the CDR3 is TGTGCCGGAATAGGAACCGGGCAGGAAGCTTTCTTT.

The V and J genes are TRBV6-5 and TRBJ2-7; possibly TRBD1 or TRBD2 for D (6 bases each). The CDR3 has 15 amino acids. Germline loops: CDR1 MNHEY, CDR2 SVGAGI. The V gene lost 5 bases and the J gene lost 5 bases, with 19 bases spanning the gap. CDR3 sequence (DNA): TGTGCCAGCAGTACGTCAGGGGCGGGGCCCCACGAGCAGTACTTC. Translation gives CASSTSGAGPHEQYF.

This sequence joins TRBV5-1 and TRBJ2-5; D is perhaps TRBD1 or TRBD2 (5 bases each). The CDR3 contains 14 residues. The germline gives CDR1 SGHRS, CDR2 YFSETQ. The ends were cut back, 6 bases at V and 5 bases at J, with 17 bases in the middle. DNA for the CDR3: TGCGCCAGCACTGCACGGGGACCGGTCGAGACCCAGTACTTC. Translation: CASTARGPVETQYF.

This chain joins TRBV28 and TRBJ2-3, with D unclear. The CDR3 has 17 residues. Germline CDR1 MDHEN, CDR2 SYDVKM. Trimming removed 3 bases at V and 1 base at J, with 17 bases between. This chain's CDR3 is CASSFFPPRLRTDTQYF. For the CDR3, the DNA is TGTGCCAGCAGTTTTTTCCCTCCCCGCTTACGCACAGATACGCAGTATTTT.

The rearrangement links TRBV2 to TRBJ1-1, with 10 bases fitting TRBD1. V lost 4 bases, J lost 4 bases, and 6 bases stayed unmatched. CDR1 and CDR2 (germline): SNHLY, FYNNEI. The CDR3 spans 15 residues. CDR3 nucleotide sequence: TGTGCCAGCAGTGTCCCGGGACAGGGGTCCACTGAAGCTTTCTTT. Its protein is CASSVPGQGSTEAFF. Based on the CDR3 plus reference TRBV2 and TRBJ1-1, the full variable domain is EPEVTQTPSHQVTQMGQEVILRCVPISNHLYFYWYRQILGQKVEFLVSFYNNEISEKSEIFDDQFSVERPDGSNFTLKIRSTKLEDSAMYFCASSVPGQGSTEAFFGQGTRLTVV.